These T cell receptor beta chains were read from a single sample in a study of CD8 T cells in ankylosing spondylitis. TCRdb itself ran the 5' RACE reads through MiXCR, one entry per CDR3 protein. The sample consists of approximately 150,000 distinct CDR3 sequences, 25% to 35% of them appearing once. The sample taken for sequencing was synovial fluid, either unsorted or a sorted T cell fraction (not recorded which). Receptor source: a male donor with ankylosing spondylitis. Each CDR3 is given with its conserved first and last residue. A D gene is named only where the DNA matches it firmly. Clone size is given for some rows only: seen once, a few or many times, or a class if the clone is expanded.

J | V | size | D | length | DNA | CDR3
TRBJ2-7 | TRBV7-2 | . | TRBD1 | 16 | TGTGCCAGCAGCATTAGTGGGGGGACAGGGGGCGGCGAGCAGTACTTC | CASSISGGTGGGEQYF
TRBJ2-7 | TRBV5-1 | . | . | 14 | TGCGCCAGCAGCTTGGAGGGAAAGACTTACGAGCAGTACTTC | CASSLEGKTYEQYF
TRBJ2-7 | TRBV6-2/TRBV6-3 | . | TRBD1 | 16 | TGTGCCAGCAGTTATGGCAGGGGGCGAGATTCCTACGAGCAGTACTTC | CASSYGRGRDSYEQYF
TRBJ1-6 | TRBV15 | . | . | 18 | TGTGCCACCAGCAGAACCTCACCTGGCAAGCTCGATAATTCACCCCTCCACTTT | CATSRTSPGKLDNSPLHF
TRBJ2-3 | TRBV4-3 | . | . | 20 | TGCGCCAGCAGCCAAGCGCCCTTCCGGGCCGACATCTCCGCGAGGGATACGCAGTATTTT | CASSQAPFRADISARDTQYF
TRBJ2-1 | TRBV30 | . | . | 14 | TGTGCCTGGAGTGTACAAAAGGGTGAGCGGGAGCAGTTCTTC | CAWSVQKGEREQFF
TRBJ1-1 | TRBV14 | . | . | 13 | TGTGCCAGCAGGCAAGCCCCGGGACTGGAAGCTTTCTTT | CASRQAPGLEAFF
TRBJ2-5 | TRBV20-1 | many | . | 14 | TGCAGTGCACAGCTCGGGGGATACCAAGAGACCCAGTACTTC | CSAQLGGYQETQYF
TRBJ1-1 | TRBV5-1 | few | . | 14 | TGCGCCAGCAGCTTGGAGGGTTTGAACACTGAAGCTTTCTTT | CASSLEGLNTEAFF
TRBJ2-3 | TRBV7-2 | many | . | 13 | TGTGCCAGCAGCTTCCCCAGCACAGATACGCAGTATTTT | CASSFPSTDTQYF
TRBJ2-2 | TRBV12-3/TRBV12-4 | few | TRBD1 | 16 | TGTGCCAGCAGCCAACAGGGGCCCGCCTACACCGGGGAGCTGTTTTTT | CASSQQGPAYTGELFF
TRBJ1-2 | TRBV20-1 | . | TRBD1 | 14 | TGCAGTGCTAGAATAGACAGGGAGGCCTATGGCTACACCTTC | CSARIDREAYGYTF
TRBJ2-2 | TRBV5-1 | . | TRBD2 | 15 | TGCGCCAGCAGCTTGTCCAGCGGGAGTACCGGGGAGCTGTTTTTT | CASSLSSGSTGELFF
TRBJ2-7 | TRBV7-2 | few | . | 11 | TGTGCCAGCAGTCCCCAAATCGAGCAGTACTTC | CASSPQIEQYF
TRBJ1-5 | TRBV28 | . | TRBD1 | 15 | TGTGCCAGCAGTGTCACGGACAGGGAGGTTGAGCCCCAGCATTTT | CASSVTDREVEPQHF
TRBJ2-3 | TRBV9 | . | TRBD1 | 16 | TGTGCCAGCAGCGGTACCCGGGACAGGGGTTCAGATACGCAGTATTTT | CASSGTRDRGSDTQYF
TRBJ2-1 | TRBV10-3 | many | . | 14 | TGTGCCACCGGGGCGGGGACGTCCTACAATGAGCAGTTCTTC | CATGAGTSYNEQFF
TRBJ1-3 | TRBV20-1 | many | . | 12 | TGCAGTGCTAGAGATGAACCCCCTAAGGCATATTTT | CSARDEPPKAYF
TRBJ1-5 | TRBV2 | . | TRBD1 | 15 | TGTGCCAGCAGCGCCGGGGACAGGGCTGGTCAGCCCCAGCATTTT | CASSAGDRAGQPQHF
TRBJ1-5 | TRBV28 | few | . | 13 | TGTGCCAGCAGTCCGACCCTAGGGCAGCCCCAGCATTTT | CASSPTLGQPQHF
TRBJ2-1 | TRBV9 | . | TRBD2 | 16 | TGTGCCAGCAGCGTAGAGGGACTAGCGGGACTCGGTGAGCAGTTCTTC | CASSVEGLAGLGEQFF
TRBJ2-1 | TRBV3-1 | . | . | 14 | TGTGCCAGCAGCCAAGAGGCCGCGCTGGGTGAGCAGTTCTTC | CASSQEAALGEQFF
TRBJ2-7 | TRBV12-3/TRBV12-4 | many | . | 15 | TGTGCCAGCAGTCCGTCGGGCCTCCTTACCTACGAGCAGTACTTC | CASSPSGLLTYEQYF
TRBJ2-1 | TRBV6-5 | few | . | 14 | TGTGCCAGCAGTTACTCTGGGGGGAACAATGAGCAGTTCTTC | CASSYSGGNNEQFF
TRBJ2-7 | TRBV7-2 | few | . | 13 | TGTGCCAGCAGCTCGGGGCTAGCGAACGAGCAGTACTTC | CASSSGLANEQYF
TRBJ2-1 | TRBV5-1 | . | TRBD2 | 17 | TGCGCCAGCAGCTTTCCCCGAGCTAGCGGGGGGCGCCCTGAGCAGTTCTTC | CASSFPRASGGRPEQFF
TRBJ2-3 | TRBV6-1 | few | TRBD1 | 15 | TGTGCCAGCAGTGGGGACAGATCCCCCACAGATACGCAGTATTTT | CASSGDRSPTDTQYF
TRBJ2-5 | TRBV27 | many | . | 11 | TGTGCCAGCAGTTTCCGGGAGACCCAGTACTTC | CASSFRETQYF
TRBJ2-4 | TRBV28 | . | . | 13 | TGTGCCAGCAGTAACGGTGCCAAAAACATTCAGTACTTC | CASSNGAKNIQYF
TRBJ2-1 | TRBV12-3/TRBV12-4 | . | TRBD2 | 17 | TGTGCCAGCAGTTTGGGTAGCGGGACTCCGCGACTGAATGAGCAGTTCTTC | CASSLGSGTPRLNEQFF
TRBJ2-4 | TRBV28 | . | . | 16 | TGTGCCAGCAGTTTAGTTTCGACGGCAGCCAAAAACATTCAGTACTTC | CASSLVSTAAKNIQYF
TRBJ1-4 | TRBV21-1 | . | . | 14 | TGTGCCAGAGACAGGGACGCAACTAATGAAAAACTGTTTTTT | CARDRDATNEKLFF
TRBJ2-1 | TRBV7-9 | . | TRBD1 | 14 | TGTGCCAGCAGCCGCTCGACGGGGACAGGGGAGCAGTTCTTC | CASSRSTGTGEQFF
TRBJ1-1 | TRBV19 | . | . | 13 | TGTGCCAGTAGTAAGGCTTGGGACACTGAAGCTTTCTTT | CASSKAWDTEAFF
TRBJ2-6 | TRBV6-5 | . | TRBD1 | 16 | TGTGCCAGCAGTTACTCGACAGGGTCCCTCTTAAACGTCCTGACTTTC | CASSYSTGSLLNVLTF
TRBJ1-2 | TRBV2 | . | . | 14 | TGTGCCAGCAGGCGCCAGGTTTCTGTCCATGGCTACACCTTC | CASRRQVSVHGYTF
TRBJ1-2 | TRBV9 | many | TRBD1 | 14 | TGTGCCAGCAGCGCGGCGGGACAGTCCTATGGCTACACCTTC | CASSAAGQSYGYTF
TRBJ1-1 | TRBV12-3/TRBV12-4 | . | . | 13 | TGTGCCAGCAGTATTCGGCCCAACACTGAAGCTTTCTTT | CASSIRPNTEAFF
TRBJ1-2 | TRBV27 | many | . | 14 | TGTGCCAGCAGTGAAGCGGGCAGAACCTATGGCTACACCTTC | CASSEAGRTYGYTF
TRBJ1-5 | TRBV20-1 | many | . | 17 | TGCAGTGCTAGAGAGGGGGGGATCGGAGCCAGCAATCAGCCCCAGCATTTT | CSAREGGIGASNQPQHF
TRBJ1-2 | TRBV15 | few | TRBD1 | 18 | TGTGCCACCAGCAGACTACGTTCCAGGGACAGGGTGTCCTATGGCTACACCTTC | CATSRLRSRDRVSYGYTF
TRBJ1-1 | TRBV10-3 | few | . | 14 | TGTGCCATCTCTTTGGGAGGAATGAACACTGAAGCTTTCTTT | CAISLGGMNTEAFF
TRBJ1-5 | TRBV2 | few | . | 13 | TGTGCCAGCAGGGCAGATAGCAATCAGCCCCAGCATTTT | CASRADSNQPQHF
TRBJ2-6 | TRBV12-3/TRBV12-4 | few | . | 13 | TGTGCCAGCAGAGACTCTGGGGCCAACGTCCTGACTTTC | CASRDSGANVLTF
TRBJ2-6 | TRBV5-1 | few | . | 17 | TGCGCCAGCAGTCCTGACAGGTCCTACTCTGGGGCCAACGTCCTGACTTTC | CASSPDRSYSGANVLTF
TRBJ2-1 | TRBV7-3 | few | . | 13 | TGTGCCAGCAGCTCGGGAGCCCCCAATGAGCAGTTCTTC | CASSSGAPNEQFF
TRBJ2-7 | TRBV5-6 | . | . | 15 | TGTGCCAGCAGCCCTGACGAGGGAAACTACTACGAGCAGTACTTC | CASSPDEGNYYEQYF
TRBJ2-5 | TRBV2 | few | TRBD1 | 14 | TGTGCCAGCACCCTACAGGGGGCTGGAGAGACCCAGTACTTC | CASTLQGAGETQYF
TRBJ1-6 | TRBV7-3 | . | TRBD1 | 17 | TGTGCCAGCAGCTTAGGGGTGCAGGGGGCGCCCCAATCACCCCTCCACTTT | CASSLGVQGAPQSPLHF
TRBJ2-7 | TRBV21-1 | once | . | 18 | TGTGCCAGCAGCAAAGATCCCCTAAACAGGGCCCGCTCCTACGAGCAGTACTTC | CASSKDPLNRARSYEQYF
TRBJ2-3 | TRBV5-1 | few | TRBD2 | 16 | TGCGCCAGCAGCTTGGCCGGGGGGGGCTCCACAGATACGCAGTATTTT | CASSLAGGGSTDTQYF
TRBJ2-1 | TRBV27 | few | TRBD2 | 15 | TGTGCCAGCAGTTTCGGGACTAGCGGGAGTAATGAGCAGTTCTTC | CASSFGTSGSNEQFF
TRBJ1-6 | TRBV12-3/TRBV12-4 | . | . | 13 | TGTGCCAGCAGAAGTACCAAAGGTTCACCCCTCCACTTT | CASRSTKGSPLHF
TRBJ2-7 | TRBV7-2 | many | . | 16 | TGTGCCAGCAGCTTAGGTGGGGGCTTCAGCTCCTACGAGCAGTACTTC | CASSLGGGFSSYEQYF
TRBJ2-5 | TRBV15 | . | TRBD2 | 18 | TGTGCCACCAGCAGTGGACTAGCGGGAGGGCCGGGTAAAGAGACCCAGTACTTC | CATSSGLAGGPGKETQYF